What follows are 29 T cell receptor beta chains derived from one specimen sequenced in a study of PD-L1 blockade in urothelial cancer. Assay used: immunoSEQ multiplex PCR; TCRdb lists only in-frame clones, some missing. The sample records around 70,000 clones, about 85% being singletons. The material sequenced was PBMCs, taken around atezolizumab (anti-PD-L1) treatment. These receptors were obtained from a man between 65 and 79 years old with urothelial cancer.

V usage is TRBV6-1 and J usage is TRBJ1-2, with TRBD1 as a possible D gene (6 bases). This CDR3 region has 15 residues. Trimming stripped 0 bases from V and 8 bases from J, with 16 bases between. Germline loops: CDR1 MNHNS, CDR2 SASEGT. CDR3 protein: CASSEAGASLSGYTF. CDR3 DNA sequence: TGTGCCAGCAGTGAAGCGGGGGCCAGTCTATCAGGCTACACCTTC.

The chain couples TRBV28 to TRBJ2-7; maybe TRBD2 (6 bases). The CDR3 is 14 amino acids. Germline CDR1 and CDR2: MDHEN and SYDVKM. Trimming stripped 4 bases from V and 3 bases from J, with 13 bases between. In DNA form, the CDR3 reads TGTGCCAGCAGTTCCTCCGGGACTTACTACGAGCAGTACTTC. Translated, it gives CASSSSGTYYEQYF.

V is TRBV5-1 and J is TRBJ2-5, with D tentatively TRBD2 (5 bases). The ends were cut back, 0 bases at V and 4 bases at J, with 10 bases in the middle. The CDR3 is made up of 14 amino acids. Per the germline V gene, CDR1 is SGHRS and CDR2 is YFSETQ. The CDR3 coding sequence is TGCGCCAGCAGCTTGGTGGGAGAGGCAGAGACCCAGTACTTC. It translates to CASSLVGEAETQYF. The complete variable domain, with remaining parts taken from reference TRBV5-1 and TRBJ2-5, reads KAGVTQTPRYLIKTRGQQVTLSCSPISGHRSVSWYQQTPGQGLQFLFEYFSETQRNKGNFPGRFSGRQFSNSRSEMNVSTLELGDSALYLCASSLVGEAETQYFGPGTRLLVL.

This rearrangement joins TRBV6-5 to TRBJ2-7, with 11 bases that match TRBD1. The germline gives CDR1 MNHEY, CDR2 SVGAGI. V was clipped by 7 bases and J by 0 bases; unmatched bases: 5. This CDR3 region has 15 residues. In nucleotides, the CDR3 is TGTGCCAGCAATGCCGGGACAGGGGGCTCCTACGAGCAGTACTTC. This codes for CASNAGTGGSYEQYF.

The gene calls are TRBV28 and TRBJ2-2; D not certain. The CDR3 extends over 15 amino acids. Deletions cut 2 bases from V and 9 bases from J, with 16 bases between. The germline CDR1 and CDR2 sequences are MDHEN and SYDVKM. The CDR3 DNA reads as TGTGCCAGCAGTTTAGGGTTAGCTCAAACGTGGGAGCTGTTTTTT. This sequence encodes CASSLGLAQTWELFF.

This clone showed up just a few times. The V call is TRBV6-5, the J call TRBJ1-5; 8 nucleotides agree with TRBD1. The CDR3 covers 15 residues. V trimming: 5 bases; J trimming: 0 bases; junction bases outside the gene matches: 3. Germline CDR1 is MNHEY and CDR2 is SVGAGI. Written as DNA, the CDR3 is TGTGCCAGCAGTACGGGACAGGATAGCAATCAGCCCCAGCATTTT. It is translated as CASSTGQDSNQPQHF.

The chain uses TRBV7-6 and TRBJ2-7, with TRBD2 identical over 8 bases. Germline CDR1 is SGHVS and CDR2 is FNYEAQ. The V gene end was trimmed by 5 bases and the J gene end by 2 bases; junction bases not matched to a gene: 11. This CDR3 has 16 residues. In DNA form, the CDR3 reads TGTGCCAGCAGCCGAATGAGCGGGAGAACCCCCTACGAGCAGTACTTC. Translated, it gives CASSRMSGRTPYEQYF.

The CDR3 DNA reads as TGCGCCAGCAGCCAAGGGGGAGCGGAATCCCCTAGCACAGATACGCAGTATTTT. As protein: CASSQGGAESPSTDTQYF. The chain links TRBV4-1 to TRBJ2-3; the D gene is possibly TRBD2 (5 bases). V was pared by 1 base and J by 0 bases, with 17 bases between. The CDR3 is 18 residues long. Looked up from germline, CDR1 is MGHRA and CDR2 is YSYEKL.

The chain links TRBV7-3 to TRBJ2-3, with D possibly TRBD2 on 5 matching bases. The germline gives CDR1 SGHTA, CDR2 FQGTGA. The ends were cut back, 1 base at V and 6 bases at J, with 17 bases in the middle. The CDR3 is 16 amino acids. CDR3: CASSLRGPPLLDTQYF. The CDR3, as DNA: TGTGCCAGCAGCTTAAGAGGGCCCCCCCTCCTCGATACGCAGTATTTT.

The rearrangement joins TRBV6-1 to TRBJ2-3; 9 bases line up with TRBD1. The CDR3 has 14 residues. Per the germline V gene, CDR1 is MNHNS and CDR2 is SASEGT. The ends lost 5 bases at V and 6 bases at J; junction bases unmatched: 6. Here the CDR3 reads CASSWGQGGDTQYF. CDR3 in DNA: TGTGCCAGCAGTTGGGGACAGGGTGGCGATACGCAGTATTTT.

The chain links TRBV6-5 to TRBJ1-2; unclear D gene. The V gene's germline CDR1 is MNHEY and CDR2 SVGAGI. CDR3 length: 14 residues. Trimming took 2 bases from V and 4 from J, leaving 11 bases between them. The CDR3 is CASSYLDPSYGYTF. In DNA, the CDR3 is TGTGCCAGCAGTTACCTAGACCCCTCCTATGGCTACACCTTC.

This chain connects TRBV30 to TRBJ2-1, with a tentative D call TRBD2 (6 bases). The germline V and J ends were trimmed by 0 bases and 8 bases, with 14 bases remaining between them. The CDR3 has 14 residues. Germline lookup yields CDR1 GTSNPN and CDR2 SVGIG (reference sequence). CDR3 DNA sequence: TGTGCCTGGAGTGTTGGTGGGGGGATGGATGAGCAGTTCTTC. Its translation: CAWSVGGGMDEQFF.

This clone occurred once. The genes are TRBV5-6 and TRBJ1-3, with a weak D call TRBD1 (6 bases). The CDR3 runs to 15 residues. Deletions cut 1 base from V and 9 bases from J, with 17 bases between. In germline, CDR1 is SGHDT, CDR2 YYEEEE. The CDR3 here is CASSLFGTPHATIYF. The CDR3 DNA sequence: TGTGCCAGCAGCTTGTTCGGGACACCCCATGCCACCATATATTTT.

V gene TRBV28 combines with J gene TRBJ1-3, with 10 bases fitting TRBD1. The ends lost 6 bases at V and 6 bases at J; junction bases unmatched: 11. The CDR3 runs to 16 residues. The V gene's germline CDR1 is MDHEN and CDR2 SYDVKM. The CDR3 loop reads CASRLWTGGVENTIYF. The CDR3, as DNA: TGTGCCAGCAGATTGTGGACAGGGGGAGTAGAAAACACCATATATTTT.

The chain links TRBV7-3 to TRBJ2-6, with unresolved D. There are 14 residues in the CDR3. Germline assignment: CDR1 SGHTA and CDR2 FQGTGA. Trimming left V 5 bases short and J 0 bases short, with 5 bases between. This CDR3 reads CASSPVSGANVLTF. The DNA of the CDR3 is TGTGCCAGCAGCCCCGTCTCTGGGGCCAACGTCCTGACTTTC.

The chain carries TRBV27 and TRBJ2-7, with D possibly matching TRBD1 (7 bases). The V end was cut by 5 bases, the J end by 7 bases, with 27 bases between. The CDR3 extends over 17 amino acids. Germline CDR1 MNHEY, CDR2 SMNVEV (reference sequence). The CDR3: CASSPTPPRTGAGEQYF. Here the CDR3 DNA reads TGTGCCAGCAGTCCTACCCCCCCTCGGACAGGTGCGGGGGAGCAGTACTTC.

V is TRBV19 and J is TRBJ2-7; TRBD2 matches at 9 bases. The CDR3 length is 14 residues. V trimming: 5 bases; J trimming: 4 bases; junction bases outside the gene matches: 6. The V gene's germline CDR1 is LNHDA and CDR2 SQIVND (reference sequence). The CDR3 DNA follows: TGTGCCAGTAGTCACCTAGCGGGGAAATACGAGCAGTACTTC. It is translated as CASSHLAGKYEQYF. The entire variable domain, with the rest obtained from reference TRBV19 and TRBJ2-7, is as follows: DGGITQSPKYLFRKEGQNVTLSCEQNLNHDAMYWYRQDPGQGLRLIYYSQIVNDFQKGDIAEGYSVSREKKESFPLTVTSAQKNPTAFYLCASSHLAGKYEQYFGPGTRLTVT.

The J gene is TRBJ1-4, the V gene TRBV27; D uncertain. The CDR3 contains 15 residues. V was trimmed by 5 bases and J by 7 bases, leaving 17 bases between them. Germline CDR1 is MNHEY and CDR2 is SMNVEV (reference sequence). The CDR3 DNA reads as TGTGCCAGCAGTACCCGAGGTTATCCCCCTGAAAAACTGTTTTTT. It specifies CASSTRGYPPEKLFF.

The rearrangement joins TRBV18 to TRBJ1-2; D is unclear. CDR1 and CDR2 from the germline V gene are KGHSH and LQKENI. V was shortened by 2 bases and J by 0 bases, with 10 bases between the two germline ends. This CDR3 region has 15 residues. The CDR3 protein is CASSPETQANYGYTF. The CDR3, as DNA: TGTGCCAGCTCACCAGAGACTCAAGCTAACTATGGCTACACCTTC.

CDR3 DNA sequence: TGCGCCAGCAGCTGGCCCCCGGGACTAGCGGGAGTAAGGTTAAGTAGTGAGCAGTTCTTC. It translates to CASSWPPGLAGVRLSSEQFF. This rearrangement joins TRBV5-1 to TRBJ2-1; 14 bases map to TRBD2. Per germline, CDR1 SGHRS and CDR2 YFSETQ. V lost 3 bases, J lost 9 bases, and 20 bases stayed unmatched. The CDR3 is made up of 20 amino acids.

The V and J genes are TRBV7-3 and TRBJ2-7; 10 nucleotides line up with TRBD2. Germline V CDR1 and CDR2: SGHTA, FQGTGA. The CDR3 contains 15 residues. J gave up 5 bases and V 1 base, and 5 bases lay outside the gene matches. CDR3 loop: CASSLSASGSHEQYF. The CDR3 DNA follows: TGTGCCAGCAGCTTAAGCGCTAGCGGGAGCCACGAGCAGTACTTC. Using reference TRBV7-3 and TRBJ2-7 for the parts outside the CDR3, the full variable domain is GAGVSQTPSNKVTEKGKYVELRCDPISGHTALYWYRQSLGQGPEFLIYFQGTGAADDSGLPNDRFFAVRPEGSVSTLKIQRTERGDSAVYLCASSLSASGSHEQYFGPGTRLTVT.

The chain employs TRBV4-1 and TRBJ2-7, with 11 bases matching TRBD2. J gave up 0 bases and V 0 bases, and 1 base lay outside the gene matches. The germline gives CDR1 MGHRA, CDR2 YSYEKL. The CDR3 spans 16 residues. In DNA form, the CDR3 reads TGCGCCAGCAGCCAAGATACTAGCGGGAGCTCCTACGAGCAGTACTTC. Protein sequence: CASSQDTSGSSYEQYF.

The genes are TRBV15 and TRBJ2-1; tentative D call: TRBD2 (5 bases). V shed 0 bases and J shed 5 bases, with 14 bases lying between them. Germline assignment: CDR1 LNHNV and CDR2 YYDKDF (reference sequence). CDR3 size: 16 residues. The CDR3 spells CATSRDRRLSNNEQFF. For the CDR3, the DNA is TGTGCCACCAGCAGAGATCGCCGACTATCCAACAATGAGCAGTTCTTC.

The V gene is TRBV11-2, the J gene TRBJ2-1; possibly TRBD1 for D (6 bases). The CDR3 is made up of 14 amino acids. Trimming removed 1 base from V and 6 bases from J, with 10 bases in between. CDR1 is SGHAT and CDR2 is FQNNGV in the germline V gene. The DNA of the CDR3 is TGTGCCAGCAGCTTAGGTCCCAGGGGCAATGAGCAGTTCTTC. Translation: CASSLGPRGNEQFF.

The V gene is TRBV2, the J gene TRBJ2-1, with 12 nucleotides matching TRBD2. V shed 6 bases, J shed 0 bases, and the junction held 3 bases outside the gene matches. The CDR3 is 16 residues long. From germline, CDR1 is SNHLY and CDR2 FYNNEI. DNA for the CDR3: TGTGCCAGCAGAGGGACTAGCGGGCGCTCCTACAATGAGCAGTTCTTC. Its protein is CASRGTSGRSYNEQFF.

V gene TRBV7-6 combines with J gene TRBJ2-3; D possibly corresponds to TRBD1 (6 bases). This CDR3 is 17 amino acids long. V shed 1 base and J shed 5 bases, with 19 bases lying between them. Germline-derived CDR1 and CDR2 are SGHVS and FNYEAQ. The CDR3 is CASSLGSGHGVGDTQYF. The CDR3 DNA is TGTGCCAGCAGCTTAGGCTCGGGACATGGGGTAGGAGATACGCAGTATTTT.

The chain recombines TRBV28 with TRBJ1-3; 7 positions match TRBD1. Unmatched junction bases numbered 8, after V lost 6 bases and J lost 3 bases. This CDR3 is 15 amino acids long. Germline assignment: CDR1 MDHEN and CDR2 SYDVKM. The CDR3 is CASRPDRAVGNTIYF. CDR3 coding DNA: TGTGCCAGCAGGCCCGACAGGGCTGTTGGAAACACCATATATTTT.

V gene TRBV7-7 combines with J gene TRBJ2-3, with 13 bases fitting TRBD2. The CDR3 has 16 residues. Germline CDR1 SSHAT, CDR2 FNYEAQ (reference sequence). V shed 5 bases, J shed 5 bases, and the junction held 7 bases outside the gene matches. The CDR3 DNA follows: TGTGCCAGCAGCCTAGGACTAGCGGGAGTAAAAGATACGCAGTATTTT. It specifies CASSLGLAGVKDTQYF.

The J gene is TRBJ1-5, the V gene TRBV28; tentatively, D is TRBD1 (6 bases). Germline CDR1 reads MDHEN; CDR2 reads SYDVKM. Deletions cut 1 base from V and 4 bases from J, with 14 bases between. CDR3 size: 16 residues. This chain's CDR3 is CASSLSLAGENQPQHF. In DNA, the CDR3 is TGTGCCAGCAGTTTATCCCTCGCAGGGGAAAATCAGCCCCAGCATTTT.